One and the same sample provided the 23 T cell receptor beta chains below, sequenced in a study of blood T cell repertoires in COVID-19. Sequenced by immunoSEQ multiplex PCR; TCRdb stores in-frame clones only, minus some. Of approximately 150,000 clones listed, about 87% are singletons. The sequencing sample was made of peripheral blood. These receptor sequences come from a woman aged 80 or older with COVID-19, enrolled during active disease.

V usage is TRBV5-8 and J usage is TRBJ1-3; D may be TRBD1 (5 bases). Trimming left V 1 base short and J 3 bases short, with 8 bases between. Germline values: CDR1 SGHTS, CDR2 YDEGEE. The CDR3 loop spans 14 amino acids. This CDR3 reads CASSLSGIGNTIYF. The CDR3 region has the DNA TGTGCCAGCAGCTTGTCAGGGATTGGAAACACCATATATTTT.

This CDR3 reads CASSEALAGALRDTQYF. In nucleotides, the CDR3 is TGTGCCAGCAGTGAAGCGTTAGCGGGAGCCCTCAGAGATACGCAGTATTTT. The chain carries TRBV2 and TRBJ2-3; 9 bases are a match to TRBD2. The CDR3 extends over 17 amino acids. Losses at the gene ends were 0 bases for V and 5 bases for J; bases not matched to a gene: 9. Germline assignment: CDR1 SNHLY and CDR2 FYNNEI.

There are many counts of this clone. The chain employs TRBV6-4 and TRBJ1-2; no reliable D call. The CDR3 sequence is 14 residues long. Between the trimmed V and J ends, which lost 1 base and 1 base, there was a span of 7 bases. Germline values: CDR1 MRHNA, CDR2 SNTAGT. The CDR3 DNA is TGTGCCAGCAGTGACTTAGGAGTTAACTATGGCTACACCTTC. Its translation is CASSDLGVNYGYTF.

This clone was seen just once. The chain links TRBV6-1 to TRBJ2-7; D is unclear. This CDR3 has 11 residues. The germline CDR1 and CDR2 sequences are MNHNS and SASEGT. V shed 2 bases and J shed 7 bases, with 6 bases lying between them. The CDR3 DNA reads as TGTGCCAGCAGTGAAATCAGAGAGCAGTACTTC. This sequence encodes CASSEIREQYF.

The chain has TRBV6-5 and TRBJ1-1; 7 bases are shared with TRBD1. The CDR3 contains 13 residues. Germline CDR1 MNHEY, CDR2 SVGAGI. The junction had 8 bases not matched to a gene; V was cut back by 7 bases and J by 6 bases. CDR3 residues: CASTSTGWPEAFF. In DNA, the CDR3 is TGTGCCAGCACCTCGACAGGGTGGCCTGAAGCTTTCTTT.

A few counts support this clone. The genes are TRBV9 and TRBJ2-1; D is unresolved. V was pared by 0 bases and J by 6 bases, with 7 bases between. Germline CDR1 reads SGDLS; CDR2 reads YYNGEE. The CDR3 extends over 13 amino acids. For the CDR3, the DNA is TGTGCCAGCAGCGTAGCGGGTTTCAATGAGCAGTTCTTC. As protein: CASSVAGFNEQFF.

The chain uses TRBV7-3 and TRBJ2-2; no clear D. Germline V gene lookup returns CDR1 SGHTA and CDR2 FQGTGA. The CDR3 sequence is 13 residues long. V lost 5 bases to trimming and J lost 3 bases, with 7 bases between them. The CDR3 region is CASSLPHTGELFF. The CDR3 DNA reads TGTGCCAGCAGCCTTCCCCACACCGGGGAGCTGTTTTTT.

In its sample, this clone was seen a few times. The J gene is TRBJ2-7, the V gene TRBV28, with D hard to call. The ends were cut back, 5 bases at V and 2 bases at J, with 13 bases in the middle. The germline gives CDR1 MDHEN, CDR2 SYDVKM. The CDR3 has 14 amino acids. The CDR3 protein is CASSRVTLTYEQYF. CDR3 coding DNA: TGTGCCAGCAGTCGAGTCACTCTCACCTACGAGCAGTACTTC.

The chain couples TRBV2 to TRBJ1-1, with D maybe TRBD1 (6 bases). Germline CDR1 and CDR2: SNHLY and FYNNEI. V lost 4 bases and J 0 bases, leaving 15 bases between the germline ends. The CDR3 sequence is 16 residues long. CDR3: CASSGVDSIMNTEAFF. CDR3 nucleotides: TGTGCCAGCAGTGGGGTGGACAGCATCATGAACACTGAAGCTTTCTTT. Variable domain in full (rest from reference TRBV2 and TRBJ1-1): EPEVTQTPSHQVTQMGQEVILRCVPISNHLYFYWYRQILGQKVEFLVSFYNNEISEKSEIFDDQFSVERPDGSNFTLKIRSTKLEDSAMYFCASSGVDSIMNTEAFFGQGTRLTVV.

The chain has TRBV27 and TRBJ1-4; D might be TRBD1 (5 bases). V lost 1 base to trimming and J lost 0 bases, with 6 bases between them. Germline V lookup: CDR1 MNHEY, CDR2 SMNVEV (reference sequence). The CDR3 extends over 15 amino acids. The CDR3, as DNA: TGTGCCAGCAGTTTATGGGGCGCAACTAATGAAAAACTGTTTTTT. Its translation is CASSLWGATNEKLFF.

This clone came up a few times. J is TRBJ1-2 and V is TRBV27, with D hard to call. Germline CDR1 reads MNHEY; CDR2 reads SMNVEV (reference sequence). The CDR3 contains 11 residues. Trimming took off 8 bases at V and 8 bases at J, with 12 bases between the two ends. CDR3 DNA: TGTGCCAGCTCCAGCGGCGTCGGCTACACCTTC. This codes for CASSSGVGYTF.

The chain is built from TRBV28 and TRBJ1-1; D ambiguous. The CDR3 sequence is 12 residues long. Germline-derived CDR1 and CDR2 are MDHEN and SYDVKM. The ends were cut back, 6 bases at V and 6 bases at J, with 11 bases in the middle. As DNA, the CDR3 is TGTGCCAGCAGCCCACAAAACCCTGAAGCTTTCTTT. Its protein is CASSPQNPEAFF.

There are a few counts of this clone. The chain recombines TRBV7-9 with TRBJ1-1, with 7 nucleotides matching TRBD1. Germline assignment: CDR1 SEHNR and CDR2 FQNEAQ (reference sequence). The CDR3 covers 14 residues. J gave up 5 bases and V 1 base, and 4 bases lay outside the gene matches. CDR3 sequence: CASSLEGGMTEAFF. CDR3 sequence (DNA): TGTGCCAGCAGCTTAGAAGGGGGCATGACTGAAGCTTTCTTT.

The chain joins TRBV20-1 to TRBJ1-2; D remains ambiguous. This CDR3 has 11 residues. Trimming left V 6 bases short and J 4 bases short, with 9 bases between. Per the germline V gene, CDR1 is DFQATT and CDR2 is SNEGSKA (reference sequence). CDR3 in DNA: TGCAGTGCCTGGGCCAGCTATGGCTACACCTTC. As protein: CSAWASYGYTF.

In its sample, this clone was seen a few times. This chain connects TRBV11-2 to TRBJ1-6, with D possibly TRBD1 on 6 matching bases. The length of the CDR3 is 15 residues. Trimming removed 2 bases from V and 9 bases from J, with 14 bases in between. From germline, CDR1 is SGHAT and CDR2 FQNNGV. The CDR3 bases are TGTGCCAGCAGCTTATCGACGGGACAAAGTTCACCCCTCCACTTT. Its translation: CASSLSTGQSSPLHF.

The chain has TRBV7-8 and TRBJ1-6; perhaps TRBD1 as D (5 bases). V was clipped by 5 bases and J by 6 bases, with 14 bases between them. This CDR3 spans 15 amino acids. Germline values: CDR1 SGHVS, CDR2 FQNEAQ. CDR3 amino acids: CASSPSRQPNSPLHF. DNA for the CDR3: TGTGCCAGCAGCCCCTCGCGACAGCCTAATTCACCCCTCCACTTT.

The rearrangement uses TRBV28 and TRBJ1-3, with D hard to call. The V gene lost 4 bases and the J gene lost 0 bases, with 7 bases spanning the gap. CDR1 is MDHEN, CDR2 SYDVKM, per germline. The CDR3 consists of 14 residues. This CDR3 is CASSSAGSGNTIYF. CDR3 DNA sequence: TGTGCCAGCAGTTCCGCGGGCTCTGGAAACACCATATATTTT. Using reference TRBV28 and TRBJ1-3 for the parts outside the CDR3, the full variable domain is DVKVTQSSRYLVKRTGEKVFLECVQDMDHENMFWYRQDPGLGLRLIYFSYDVKMKEKGDIPEGYSVSREKKERFSLILESASTNQTSMYLCASSSAGSGNTIYFGEGSWLTVV.

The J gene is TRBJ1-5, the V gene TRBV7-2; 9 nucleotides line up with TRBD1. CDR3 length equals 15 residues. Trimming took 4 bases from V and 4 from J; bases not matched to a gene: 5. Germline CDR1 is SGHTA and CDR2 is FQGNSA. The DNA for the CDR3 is TGTGCCAGCAGCTCTTCGGGACAGGGTAATCAGCCCCAGCATTTT. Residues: CASSSSGQGNQPQHF. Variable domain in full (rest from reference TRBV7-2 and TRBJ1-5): GAGVSQSPSNKVTEKGKDVELRCDPISGHTALYWYRQSLGQGLEFLIYFQGNSAPDKSGLPSDRFSAERTGGSVSTLTIQRTQQEDSAVYLCASSSSGQGNQPQHFGDGTRLSIL.

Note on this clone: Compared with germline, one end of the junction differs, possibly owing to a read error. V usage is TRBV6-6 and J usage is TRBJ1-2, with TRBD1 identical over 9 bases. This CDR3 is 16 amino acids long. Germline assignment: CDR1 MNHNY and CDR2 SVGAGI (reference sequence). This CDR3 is CVSSPGQGRKNYGYTF. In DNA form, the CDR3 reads TGTGTCAGCAGTCCGGGACAGGGAAGGAAAAACTATGGCTACACCTTC.

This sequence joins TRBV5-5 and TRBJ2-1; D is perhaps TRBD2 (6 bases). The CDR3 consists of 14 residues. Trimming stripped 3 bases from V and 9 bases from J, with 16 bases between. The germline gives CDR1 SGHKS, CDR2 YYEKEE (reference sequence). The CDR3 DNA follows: TGTGCCAGCAGCTCCGGGACTCCGAAGGGTGAGCAGTTCTTC. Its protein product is CASSSGTPKGEQFF.

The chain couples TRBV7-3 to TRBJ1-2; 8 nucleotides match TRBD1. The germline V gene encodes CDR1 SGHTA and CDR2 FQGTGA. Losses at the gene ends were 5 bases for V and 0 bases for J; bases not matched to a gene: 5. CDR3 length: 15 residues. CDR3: CASSPTGDPNYGYTF. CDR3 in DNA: TGTGCCAGCAGCCCGACAGGGGACCCTAACTATGGCTACACCTTC.

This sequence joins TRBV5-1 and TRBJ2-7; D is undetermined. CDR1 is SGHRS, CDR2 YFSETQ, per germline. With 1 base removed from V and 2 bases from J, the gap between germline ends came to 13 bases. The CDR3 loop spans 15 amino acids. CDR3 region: CASSLSPGPTYEQYF. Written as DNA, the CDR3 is TGCGCCAGCAGCTTGTCTCCAGGCCCTACCTACGAGCAGTACTTC.

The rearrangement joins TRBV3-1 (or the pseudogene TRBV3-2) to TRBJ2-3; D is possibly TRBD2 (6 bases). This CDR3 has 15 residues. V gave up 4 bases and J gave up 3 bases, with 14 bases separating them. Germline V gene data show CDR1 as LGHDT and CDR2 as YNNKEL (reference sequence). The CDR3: CASSPTGVGTDTQYF. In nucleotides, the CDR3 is TGTGCCAGCAGCCCCACGGGAGTAGGTACAGATACGCAGTATTTT.